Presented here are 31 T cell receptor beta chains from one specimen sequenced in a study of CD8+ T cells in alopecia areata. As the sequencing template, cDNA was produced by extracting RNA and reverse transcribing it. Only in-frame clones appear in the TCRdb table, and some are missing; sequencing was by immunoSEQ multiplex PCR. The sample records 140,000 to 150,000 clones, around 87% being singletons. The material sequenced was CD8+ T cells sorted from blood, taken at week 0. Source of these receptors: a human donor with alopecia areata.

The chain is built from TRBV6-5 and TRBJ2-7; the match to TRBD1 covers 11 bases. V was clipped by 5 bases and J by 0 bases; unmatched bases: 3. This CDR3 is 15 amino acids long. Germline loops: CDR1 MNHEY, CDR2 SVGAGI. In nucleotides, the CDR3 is TGTGCCAGCAGTCCCGGGACAGGGGGCTCCTACGAGCAGTACTTC. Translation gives CASSPGTGGSYEQYF.

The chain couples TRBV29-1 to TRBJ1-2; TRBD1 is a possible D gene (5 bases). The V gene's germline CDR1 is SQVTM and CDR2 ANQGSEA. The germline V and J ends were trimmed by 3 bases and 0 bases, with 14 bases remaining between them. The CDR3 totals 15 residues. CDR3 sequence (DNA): TGCAGCGTTGACGCCTGGGACGGACCTAACTATGGCTACACCTTC. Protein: CSVDAWDGPNYGYTF. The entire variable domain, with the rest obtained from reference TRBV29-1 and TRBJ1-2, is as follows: SAVISQKPSRDICQRGTSLTIQCQVDSQVTMMFWYRQQPGQSLTLIATANQGSEATYESGFVIDKFPISRPNLTFSTLTVSNMSPEDSSIYLCSVDAWDGPNYGYTFGSGTRLTVV.

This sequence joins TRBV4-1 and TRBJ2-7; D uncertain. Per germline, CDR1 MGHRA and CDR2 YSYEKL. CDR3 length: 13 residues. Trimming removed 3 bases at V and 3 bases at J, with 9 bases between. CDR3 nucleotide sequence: TGCGCCAGCAGCCAGTCCGGGCTCTACGAGCAGTACTTC. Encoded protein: CASSQSGLYEQYF.

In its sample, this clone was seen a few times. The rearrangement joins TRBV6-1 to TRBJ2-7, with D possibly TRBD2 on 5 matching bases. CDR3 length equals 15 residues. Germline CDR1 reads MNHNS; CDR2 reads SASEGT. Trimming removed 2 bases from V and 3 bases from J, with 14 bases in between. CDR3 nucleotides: TGTGCCAGCAGTGAAATTAGCGAGTTTTTCTACGAGCAGTACTTC. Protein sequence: CASSEISEFFYEQYF.

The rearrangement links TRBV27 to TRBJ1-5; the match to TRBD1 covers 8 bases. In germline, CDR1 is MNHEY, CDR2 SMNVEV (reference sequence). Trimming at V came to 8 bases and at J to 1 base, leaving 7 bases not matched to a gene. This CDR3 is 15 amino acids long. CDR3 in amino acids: CASAAGGWSNQPQHF. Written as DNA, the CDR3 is TGTGCCAGCGCCGCAGGGGGCTGGAGCAATCAGCCCCAGCATTTT.

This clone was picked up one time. As DNA, the CDR3 is TGTGCCACCAGCAGTTCGGATGAAAAACTGTTTTTT. Protein product: CATSSSDEKLFF. This chain connects TRBV15 to TRBJ1-4; no firm D call. The CDR3 is 12 residues long. The germline gives CDR1 LNHNV, CDR2 YYDKDF (reference sequence). Trimming removed 3 bases from V and 6 bases from J, with 5 bases in between.

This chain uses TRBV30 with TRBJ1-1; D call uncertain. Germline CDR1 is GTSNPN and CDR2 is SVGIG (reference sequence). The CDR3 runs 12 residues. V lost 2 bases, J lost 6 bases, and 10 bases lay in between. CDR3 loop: CAWSPFNAEAFF. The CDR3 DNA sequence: TGTGCCTGGAGTCCATTTAACGCTGAAGCTTTCTTT.

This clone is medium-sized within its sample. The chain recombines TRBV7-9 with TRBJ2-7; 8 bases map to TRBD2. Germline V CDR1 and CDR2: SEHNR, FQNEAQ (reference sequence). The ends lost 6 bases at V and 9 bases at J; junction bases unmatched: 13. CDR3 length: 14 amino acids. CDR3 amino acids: CASSFILTSDLQYF. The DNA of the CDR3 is TGTGCCAGCAGTTTTATCCTGACTAGCGACCTGCAGTACTTC.

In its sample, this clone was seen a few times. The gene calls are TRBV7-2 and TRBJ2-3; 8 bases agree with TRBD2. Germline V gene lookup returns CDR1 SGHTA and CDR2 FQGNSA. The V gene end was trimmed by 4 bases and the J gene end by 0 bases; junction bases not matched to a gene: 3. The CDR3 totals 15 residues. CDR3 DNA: TGTGCCAGCAGCTACAGCGGGAGAAGCACAGATACGCAGTATTTT. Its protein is CASSYSGRSTDTQYF.

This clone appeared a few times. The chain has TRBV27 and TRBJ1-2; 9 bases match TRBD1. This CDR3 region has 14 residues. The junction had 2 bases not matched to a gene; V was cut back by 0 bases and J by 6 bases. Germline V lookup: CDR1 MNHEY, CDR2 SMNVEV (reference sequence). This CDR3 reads CASSLSGQGDGYTF. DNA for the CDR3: TGTGCCAGCAGTTTATCGGGACAGGGTGATGGCTACACCTTC.

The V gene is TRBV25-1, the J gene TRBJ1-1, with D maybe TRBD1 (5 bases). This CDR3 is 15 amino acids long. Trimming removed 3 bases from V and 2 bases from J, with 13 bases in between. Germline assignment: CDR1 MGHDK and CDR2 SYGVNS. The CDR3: CASSDYGGGNTEAFF. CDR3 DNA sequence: TGTGCCAGCAGTGATTACGGGGGGGGAAACACTGAAGCTTTCTTT.

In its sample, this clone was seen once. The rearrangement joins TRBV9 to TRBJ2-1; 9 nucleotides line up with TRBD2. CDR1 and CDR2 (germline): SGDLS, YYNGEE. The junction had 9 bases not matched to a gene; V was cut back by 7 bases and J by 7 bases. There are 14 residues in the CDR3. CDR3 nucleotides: TGTGCCAGCGCAAACCAGCGGGGGGAGAATGAGCAGTTCTTC. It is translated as CASANQRGENEQFF.

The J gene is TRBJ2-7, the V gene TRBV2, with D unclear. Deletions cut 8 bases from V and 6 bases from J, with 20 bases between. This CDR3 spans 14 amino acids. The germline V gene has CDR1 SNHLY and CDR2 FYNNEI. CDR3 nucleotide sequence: TGTGCCAGCCCCTCTGGGTTTACTTCAGCCGAGCAGTACTTC. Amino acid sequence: CASPSGFTSAEQYF.

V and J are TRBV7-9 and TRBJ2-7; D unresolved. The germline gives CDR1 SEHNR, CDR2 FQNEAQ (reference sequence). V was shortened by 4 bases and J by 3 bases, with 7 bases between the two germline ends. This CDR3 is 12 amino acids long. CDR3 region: CASSSRHYEQYF. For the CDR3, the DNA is TGTGCCAGCAGCTCACGACACTACGAGCAGTACTTC.

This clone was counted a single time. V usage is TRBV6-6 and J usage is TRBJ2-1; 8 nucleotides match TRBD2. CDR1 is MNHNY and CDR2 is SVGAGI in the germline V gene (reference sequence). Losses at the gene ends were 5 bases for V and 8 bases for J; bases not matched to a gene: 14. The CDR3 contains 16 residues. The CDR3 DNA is TGTGCCAGCAGTCCTACCGGGTCTTCCGGGGGGGATGAGCAGTTCTTC. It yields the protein CASSPTGSSGGDEQFF.

This CDR3 is CASSYAQGQGDHEQYF. The CDR3 region has the DNA TGTGCCAGCAGCTACGCCCAGGGACAGGGAGACCACGAGCAGTACTTC. This sequence joins TRBV5-4 and TRBJ2-7; the match to TRBD1 covers 9 bases. Germline trimming cut 3 bases from V and 5 bases from J; bases unmatched to any gene: 12. The V gene's germline CDR1 is SGHNT and CDR2 YYREEE (reference sequence). The CDR3 is 16 amino acids.

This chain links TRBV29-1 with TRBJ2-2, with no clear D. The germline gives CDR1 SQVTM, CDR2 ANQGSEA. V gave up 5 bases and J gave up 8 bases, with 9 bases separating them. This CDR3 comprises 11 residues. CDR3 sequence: CSVLSIGELFF. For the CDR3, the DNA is TGCAGCGTTCTATCCATAGGGGAGCTGTTTTTT.

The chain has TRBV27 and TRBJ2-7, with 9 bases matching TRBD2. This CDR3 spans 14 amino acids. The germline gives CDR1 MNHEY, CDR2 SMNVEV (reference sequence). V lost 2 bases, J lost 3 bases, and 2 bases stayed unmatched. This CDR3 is CASSLRREGYEQYF. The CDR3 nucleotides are TGTGCCAGCAGTTTAAGGCGGGAGGGCTACGAGCAGTACTTC.

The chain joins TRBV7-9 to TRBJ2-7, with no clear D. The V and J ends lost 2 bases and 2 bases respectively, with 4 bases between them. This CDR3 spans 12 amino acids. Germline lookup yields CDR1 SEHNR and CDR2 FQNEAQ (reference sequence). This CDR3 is CASSLLAYEQYF. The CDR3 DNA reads TGTGCCAGCAGCTTACTAGCCTACGAGCAGTACTTC.

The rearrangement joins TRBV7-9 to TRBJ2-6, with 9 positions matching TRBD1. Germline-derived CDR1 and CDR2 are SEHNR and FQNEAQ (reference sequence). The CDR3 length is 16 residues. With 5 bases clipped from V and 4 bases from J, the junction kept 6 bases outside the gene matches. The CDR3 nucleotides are TGTGCCAGCAGCGGGGACAGGGTCTCCGGGGCCAACGTCCTGACTTTC. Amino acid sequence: CASSGDRVSGANVLTF.

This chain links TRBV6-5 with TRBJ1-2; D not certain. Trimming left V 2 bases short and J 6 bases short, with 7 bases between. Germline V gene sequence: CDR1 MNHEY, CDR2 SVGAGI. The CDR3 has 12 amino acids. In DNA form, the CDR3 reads TGTGCCAGCAGTTACAAAGGGAATGGCTACACCTTC. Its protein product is CASSYKGNGYTF.

Written as DNA, the CDR3 is TGTGCCAGTAGTGGTTTGCCAAGCCAGTACTACAATGAGCAGTTCTTC. Protein sequence: CASSGLPSQYYNEQFF. V gene TRBV19 combines with J gene TRBJ2-1; the D is unclear. The germline V gene has CDR1 LNHDA and CDR2 SQIVND (reference sequence). CDR3 length: 16 residues. The ends were cut back, 5 bases at V and 3 bases at J, with 17 bases in the middle.

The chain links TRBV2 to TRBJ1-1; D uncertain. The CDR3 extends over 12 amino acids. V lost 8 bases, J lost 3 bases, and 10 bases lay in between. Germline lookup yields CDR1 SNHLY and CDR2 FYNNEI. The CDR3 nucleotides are TGTGCCAGCCCCGGCGGGGACACTGAAGCTTTCTTT. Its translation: CASPGGDTEAFF. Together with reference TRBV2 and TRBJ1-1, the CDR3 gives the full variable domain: EPEVTQTPSHQVTQMGQEVILRCVPISNHLYFYWYRQILGQKVEFLVSFYNNEISEKSEIFDDQFSVERPDGSNFTLKIRSTKLEDSAMYFCASPGGDTEAFFGQGTRLTVV.

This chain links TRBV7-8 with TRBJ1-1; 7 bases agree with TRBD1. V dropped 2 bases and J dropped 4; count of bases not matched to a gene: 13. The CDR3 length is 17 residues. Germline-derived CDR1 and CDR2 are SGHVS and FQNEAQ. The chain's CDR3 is CASSLFPGGTMTTEAFF. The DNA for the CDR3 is TGTGCCAGCAGCTTATTTCCAGGGGGAACAATGACCACTGAAGCTTTCTTT.

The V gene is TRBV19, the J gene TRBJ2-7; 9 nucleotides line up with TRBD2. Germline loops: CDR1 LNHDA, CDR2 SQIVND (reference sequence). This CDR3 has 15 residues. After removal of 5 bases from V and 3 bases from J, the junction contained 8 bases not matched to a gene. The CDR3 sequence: CASSATAGGFYEQYF. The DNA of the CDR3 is TGTGCCAGTAGTGCCACAGCGGGAGGTTTCTACGAGCAGTACTTC.

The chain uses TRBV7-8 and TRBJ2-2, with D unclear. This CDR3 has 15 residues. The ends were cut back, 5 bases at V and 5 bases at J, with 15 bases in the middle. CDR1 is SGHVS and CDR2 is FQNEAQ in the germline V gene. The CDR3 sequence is CASSPMGLGTGELFF. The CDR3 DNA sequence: TGTGCCAGCAGCCCGATGGGGTTGGGGACCGGGGAGCTGTTTTTT.

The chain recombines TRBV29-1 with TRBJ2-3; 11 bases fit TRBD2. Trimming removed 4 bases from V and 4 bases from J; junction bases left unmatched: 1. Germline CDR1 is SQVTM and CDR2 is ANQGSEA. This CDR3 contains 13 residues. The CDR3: CSVGSGGADTQYF. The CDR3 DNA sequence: TGCAGCGTTGGTAGCGGGGGGGCAGATACGCAGTATTTT.

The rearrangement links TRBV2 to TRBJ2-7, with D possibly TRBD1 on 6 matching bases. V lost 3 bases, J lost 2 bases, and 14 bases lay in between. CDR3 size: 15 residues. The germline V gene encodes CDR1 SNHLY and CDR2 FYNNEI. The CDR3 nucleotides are TGTGCCAGCAGTGAGGAGACAGGTCTTACCTACGAGCAGTACTTC. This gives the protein CASSEETGLTYEQYF.

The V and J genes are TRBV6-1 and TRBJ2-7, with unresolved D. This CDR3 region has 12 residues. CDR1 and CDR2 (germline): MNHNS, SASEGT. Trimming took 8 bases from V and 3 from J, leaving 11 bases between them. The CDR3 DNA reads TGTGCCAGCTCCTCCCCATACTACGAGCAGTACTTC. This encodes CASSSPYYEQYF.

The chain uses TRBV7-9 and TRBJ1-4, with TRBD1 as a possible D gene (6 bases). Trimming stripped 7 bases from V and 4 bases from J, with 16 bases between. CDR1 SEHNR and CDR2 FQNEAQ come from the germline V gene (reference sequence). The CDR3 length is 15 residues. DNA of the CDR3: TGTGCCAGCACCCCTAGGACAGCCGTTAATGAAAAACTGTTTTTT. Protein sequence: CASTPRTAVNEKLFF.

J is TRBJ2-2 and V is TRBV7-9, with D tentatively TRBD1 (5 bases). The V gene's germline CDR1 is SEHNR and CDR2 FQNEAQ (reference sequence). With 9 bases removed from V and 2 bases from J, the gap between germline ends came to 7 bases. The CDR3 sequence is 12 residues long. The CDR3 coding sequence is TGTGCCAGAGGGGTAAACACCGGGGAGCTGTTTTTT. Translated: CARGVNTGELFF.